The clone carrying this TCR beta chain was recorded a few times. V was pared by 3 bases and J by 2 bases, with 19 bases of the junction left unmatched. The CDR3 runs 20 residues. Germline lookup yields CDR1 MNHEY and CDR2 SMNVEV (reference sequence). The sample originates from a study of blood T cell repertoires in COVID-19. Study-wide background: Specimens from acute and convalescent COVID-19 originated in the United States, Italy and Spain. PBMCs, B-cell-depleted T cells, or T cells were the source of the cDNA or gDNA that made up the material.

TCRdb's table, derived via immunoSEQ multiplex PCR, lists solely in-frame clones and lacks some. The data contain about 120,000 clones, approximately 68% of them singletons. The TCR was taken from a woman in her fifties or sixties with acute or convalescent COVID-19. This sequence joins TRBV27 and TRBJ1-2, with 9 bases identical to TRBD1. Source material: peripheral blood. The CDR3 DNA follows: TGTGCCAGCAGTTTTCGCGCCTTAGGACAGGGGCTTATTGTGAACTATGGCTACACCTTC. This translates into CASSFRALGQGLIVNYGYTF.